These 17 T cell receptor beta chains originate from one sample sequenced in a study of shared clonotypes between healthy human individuals. Assay used: immunoSEQ multiplex PCR; TCRdb lists only in-frame clones, some missing. The table shows roughly 1 million clones, with around 74% occurring only once. Sequencing used memory CD4+ T cells sorted from blood. The subset is: CD45RA-negative fraction. Source of these receptors: a man younger than 35 in good health.

This clone was detected a few times. This rearrangement joins TRBV6-5 to TRBJ1-2; 12 bases line up with TRBD1. The V and J ends lost 5 bases and 6 bases, in that order; junction bases with no gene match: 7. Germline assignment: CDR1 MNHEY and CDR2 SVGAGI. The CDR3 contains 15 residues. This CDR3 reads CASSTGQGARDGYTF. The CDR3 DNA reads as TGTGCCAGCAGTACGGGACAGGGGGCGAGAGATGGCTACACCTTC.

This clone was seen just once. V usage is TRBV27 and J usage is TRBJ2-3; D is unclear. Looked up from germline, CDR1 is MNHEY and CDR2 is SMNVEV (reference sequence). This CDR3 has 13 residues. V lost 0 bases to trimming and J lost 11 bases, with 12 bases between them. CDR3 bases: TGTGCCAGCAGTTTATCGCGTGGGGTGGGGCAGTATTTT. It yields the protein CASSLSRGVGQYF.

Note on this clone: A read error may be the cause here, since a much bigger clone is one base away. The chain combines TRBV4-1 with TRBJ1-4; D is uncertain. The CDR3 extends over 17 amino acids. Germline loops: CDR1 MGHRA, CDR2 YSYEKL. CDR3 sequence: CASSQGRLVATDEKLFF. Written as DNA, the CDR3 is TGCGCCAGCAGCCAAGGGAGGTTGGTTGCAACTGATGAAAAACTGTTTTTT.

The chain has TRBV27 and TRBJ2-7; D remains unclear. The CDR3 extends over 13 amino acids. Trimming cost V 6 bases and J 3 bases, with 12 bases left between them. Per the germline V gene, CDR1 is MNHEY and CDR2 is SMNVEV (reference sequence). CDR3 DNA sequence: TGTGCCAGCAGAGGCCCGGACGGCTACGAGCAGTACTTC. It is translated as CASRGPDGYEQYF.

This clone has a single count. The V call is TRBV9, the J call TRBJ2-5; D might be TRBD1 or TRBD2, each matching 6 bases. Germline CDR1 reads SGDLS; CDR2 reads YYNGEE. Trimming removed 0 bases from V and 2 bases from J, with 14 bases in between. The CDR3 runs 16 residues. CDR3 amino acids: CASSVALGGRQETQYF. Here the CDR3 DNA reads TGTGCCAGCAGCGTAGCTCTAGGGGGGAGGCAAGAGACCCAGTACTTC.

The chain couples TRBV4-3 to TRBJ1-4, with 9 bases aligning to TRBD1. Germline assignment: CDR1 LGHNA and CDR2 YSLEER. Trimming removed 0 bases from V and 8 bases from J; junction bases left unmatched: 10. This CDR3 is built from 17 residues. The CDR3: CASSQEAKQGAGEKLFF. CDR3 bases: TGCGCCAGCAGCCAAGAAGCCAAACAGGGGGCCGGCGAAAAACTGTTTTTT.

The chain uses TRBV2 and TRBJ2-1, with 9 nucleotides matching TRBD2. The CDR3 runs 15 residues. CDR1 and CDR2 from the germline V gene are SNHLY and FYNNEI. With V trimmed by 4 bases and J by 5 bases, 6 bases remained unmatched. Here the CDR3 reads CASSGNAGGNNEQFF. The CDR3 coding sequence is TGTGCCAGCAGTGGGAATGCGGGAGGGAACAATGAGCAGTTCTTC.

The chain couples TRBV7-3 to TRBJ2-1; no definite D call. CDR1 is SGHTA, CDR2 FQGTGA, per germline. The CDR3 has 15 amino acids. With 5 bases removed from V and 3 bases from J, the gap between germline ends came to 14 bases. CDR3 nucleotide sequence: TGTGCCAGCAGCCCCCAGCCCGCCCTCTACAATGAGCAGTTCTTC. Protein product: CASSPQPALYNEQFF.

This chain connects TRBV7-2 to TRBJ2-3; 8 bases are shared with TRBD1. The CDR3 extends over 17 amino acids. Germline CDR1 SGHTA, CDR2 FQGNSA. V lost 2 bases and J lost 6; bases outside the gene matches: 13. CDR3: CASSLRLTGARRDTQYF. In nucleotides, the CDR3 is TGTGCCAGCAGCTTACGGCTGACAGGGGCCCGGCGGGATACGCAGTATTTT.

The chain links TRBV10-1 to TRBJ2-7; no clear D gene. The CDR3 consists of 13 residues. Trimming stripped 6 bases from V and 3 bases from J, with 12 bases between. CDR1 and CDR2 (germline): WNHNN, SYGVQD (reference sequence). CDR3 sequence reads: CASSPDVYYEQYF. The DNA for the CDR3 is TGCGCCAGCAGCCCGGACGTATACTACGAGCAGTACTTC.

This chain connects TRBV30 to TRBJ1-3, with D maybe TRBD1 (6 bases). The CDR3 consists of 16 residues. Per the germline V gene, CDR1 is GTSNPN and CDR2 is SVGIG (reference sequence). Trimming left V 4 bases short and J 0 bases short, with 16 bases between. For the CDR3, the DNA is TGTGCCTGGACCGTATTAGACAGGCCCTCTGGAAACACCATATATTTT. The encoded protein is CAWTVLDRPSGNTIYF.

The J gene is TRBJ1-1, the V gene TRBV5-1; a possible D gene is TRBD1 (5 bases). This CDR3 has 14 amino acids. Trimming took off 0 bases at V and 1 base at J, with 7 bases between the two ends. Germline assignment: CDR1 SGHRS and CDR2 YFSETQ. The CDR3 spells CASSLDGQNTEAFF. DNA of the CDR3: TGCGCCAGCAGCTTGGACGGACAGAACACTGAAGCTTTCTTT. Full variable domain (rest looked up from reference TRBV5-1 and TRBJ1-1): KAGVTQTPRYLIKTRGQQVTLSCSPISGHRSVSWYQQTPGQGLQFLFEYFSETQRNKGNFPGRFSGRQFSNSRSEMNVSTLELGDSALYLCASSLDGQNTEAFFGQGTRLTVV.

This clone came up a few times. The genes are TRBV7-2 and TRBJ2-7; D might be TRBD1 (5 bases). There are 15 residues in the CDR3. Germline CDR1 is SGHTA and CDR2 is FQGNSA. The V end was cut by 5 bases, the J end by 3 bases, with 17 bases between. The CDR3 reads CASSPIGRAYYEQYF. CDR3 DNA sequence: TGTGCCAGCAGCCCCATCGGCAGGGCTTACTACGAGCAGTACTTC.

This clone has only a few counts. The gene calls are TRBV10-3 and TRBJ2-2; 9 bases fit TRBD1. Germline V gene data show CDR1 as ENHRY and CDR2 as SYGVKD. There are 15 residues in the CDR3. V gave up 4 bases and J gave up 0 bases; unmatched junction bases: 0. The DNA for the CDR3 is TGTGCCATCAGTGGGACAGGGGCGAACACCGGGGAGCTGTTTTTT. It specifies CAISGTGANTGELFF.

The chain joins TRBV30 to TRBJ2-3; the D is unclear. Germline V CDR1 and CDR2: GTSNPN, SVGIG (reference sequence). The CDR3 is made up of 12 amino acids. The germline V and J ends were trimmed by 0 bases and 6 bases, with 7 bases remaining between them. In nucleotides, the CDR3 is TGTGCCTGGAGTGTACAAATCGATACGCAGTATTTT. It specifies CAWSVQIDTQYF. Variable domain in full (rest from reference TRBV30 and TRBJ2-3): SQTIHQWPATLVQPVGSPLSLECTVEGTSNPNLYWYRQAAGRGLQLLFYSVGIGQISSEVPQNLSASRPQDRQFILSSKKLLLSDSGFYLCAWSVQIDTQYFGPGTRLTVL.

The rearrangement uses TRBV19 and TRBJ1-5; 8 bases match TRBD1. CDR3 length equals 14 residues. Germline loops: CDR1 LNHDA, CDR2 SQIVND (reference sequence). After removal of 7 bases from V and 3 bases from J, the junction contained 5 bases not matched to a gene. CDR3 residues: CASKETGVNQPQHF. The CDR3 region has the DNA TGTGCCAGTAAAGAGACAGGGGTCAATCAGCCCCAGCATTTT. Filled out from reference TRBV19 and TRBJ1-5, the complete variable domain reads DGGITQSPKYLFRKEGQNVTLSCEQNLNHDAMYWYRQDPGQGLRLIYYSQIVNDFQKGDIAEGYSVSREKKESFPLTVTSAQKNPTAFYLCASKETGVNQPQHFGDGTRLSIL.

This chain uses TRBV6-1 with TRBJ2-2; D call uncertain. Germline V lookup: CDR1 MNHNS, CDR2 SASEGT. V dropped 6 bases and J dropped 5 bases, with 10 bases sitting between them. CDR3 length equals 13 residues. CDR3: CASSPLGTGELFF. DNA for the CDR3: TGTGCCAGCAGCCCCCTCGGGACCGGGGAGCTGTTTTTT.